Listed below are T cell receptor beta chains from one sample, sequenced in a study of technical replicates of blood from a handful of donors. Libraries were prepared by immunoSEQ multiplex PCR; TCRdb keeps only in-frame clonotypes and omits some of them. The sample shows 75,000 to 95,000 clones, 90% to 96% of them seen only once. Sequenced material: T cells isolated from PBMCs. All receptors derive from a human donor in good health. The CDR3 runs from the conserved cysteine through the conserved F or W. The D gene is left open where the match is weak.

>TRBV12-5|TRBD1
CASGLVQDRYEQYF
>TRBV6-5|TRBD2
CASSLSGRVNEQFF
>TRBV29-1|-
CSVSIDRAGYEQYF
>TRBV2|-
CASREGNYEQYF
>TRBV7-2|TRBD1
CASSPRSGQIFFYGYTF
>TRBV5-6|TRBD1
CASSTGTGNTEAFF
>TRBV9|-
CASSPRQASYEQYF
>TRBV7-3|-
CASSPVGIGTDGAFF
>TRBV5-1|-
CASSLGGDKTDTQYF
>TRBV9|-
CASSVAAGYIYNEQFF
>TRBV4-1|-
CASSHYQGLDTEAFF
>TRBV4-1|TRBD2
CASSQVGLAGDNEQFF
>TRBV7-9|-
CASSLGQGAFF
>TRBV9|-
CASSVVTDRGGTEAFF
>TRBV6-5|-
CASSTYDRDNEQFF
>TRBV2|-
CASSPRVATNEKLFF
>TRBV6-1|-
CASSELGGAGNTIYF
>TRBV19|-
CASIGEAGQEKLFF
>TRBV10-3|-
CAISGQQGSDEQFF
>TRBV19|-
CASSLLGSRELFF
>TRBV30|-
CAWKTIRATGTEAFF
>TRBV28|-
CASRSPQGGQPQHF
>TRBV4-1|-
CASSQERSGLQPQHF
>TRBV6-6|TRBD1
CASSLRGQDQPQHF
>TRBV28|-
CASSFAQTYEQYF
>TRBV30|TRBD2
CALRPGSGLASLEQFF
>TRBV6-1|-
CASSVGPSAGGFYEQYF
>TRBV14|-
CASSRNRDSEQFF
>TRBV7-2|-
CASSSDISYEQYF
>TRBV6-1|-
CASSPGTSLDNEQFF
>TRBV19|TRBD1
CASREQGTASSNQPQHF
>TRBV2|-
CAILRGFGTGELFF
>TRBV28|TRBD1
CASHRDRVNQPQHF
>TRBV6-1|TRBD1
CASSEARGRGNQPQHF
>TRBV6-1|TRBD1
CASSGGQGMSEAFF
>TRBV7-9|-
CASSDGQRPSYEQYF
>TRBV2|TRBD2
CASSLVRDYYEQYF
>TRBV6-4|-
CASRMTGLSYEQYF
>TRBV28|TRBD2
CASSTGLAGYAYEQYF
>TRBV5-4|-
CASITGGRGAMNTEAFF
>TRBV7-3|TRBD2
CASSLAGDAYEQYF
>TRBV28|TRBD2
CASSLGRGVLEQYF
>TRBV7-6|TRBD2
CASSSSGFTDTQYF
>TRBV10-3|-
CAISEMAATNTEAFF
>TRBV4-3|-
CASSQDGTTGPTGELFF
>TRBV29-1|TRBD2
CSTSGRGTYNEQFF
>TRBV27|-
CASTALDRNTGELFF
>TRBV28|-
CASSVTANTGELFF
>TRBV4-1|TRBD2
CASRTSGNEQFF
>TRBV10-3|-
CAISESDWSTNYGYTF
>TRBV25-1|-
CASSETGGGDEAFF
>TRBV7-9|TRBD1
CASSRDRVDGYTF
>TRBV27|TRBD2
CASKSGSTYNEQFF
>TRBV5-1|-
CASSPNSLLRAYNEQFF
>TRBV6-6|-
CASSYAPTVSYEQYF
>TRBV6-5|-
CASSYSGRYYGYTF
>TRBV9|TRBD1
CASSVGDRSYGYTF
>TRBV29-1|-
CSVEGGSEIYEQYF
>TRBV6-5|-
CASSYGMTANYEQYF
>TRBV2|-
CASNEPFTAVQYF